This TCR beta chain was recovered during a study of T cell responses to AZD1222 COVID-19 vaccine. The repertoire was sequenced with immunoSEQ multiplex PCR; TCRdb's copy has only in-frame clones and lacks some. The sample comprises roughly 170,000 clones, 88% of which are singletons, and approximately 0.5% rests with the top ten. In germline, CDR1 is SGHVS, CDR2 FNYEAQ. This CDR3 is built from 16 residues. V was clipped by 1 base and J by 5 bases, with 17 bases between them. This TCR was sampled from an adult in good health. The material was peripheral blood, obtained on day 0 of AZD1222 vaccination. The chain recombines TRBV7-6 with TRBJ2-5; a possible D gene is TRBD1 (6 bases). The CDR3 region has the DNA TGTGCCAGCAGCTTAGACTTCAGGGGCGCGAGGGAGACCCAGTACTTC. It encodes CASSLDFRGARETQYF. Full variable domain (missing parts from reference TRBV7-6 and TRBJ2-5): GAGVSQSPRYKVTKRGQDVALRCDPISGHVSLYWYRQALGQGPEFLTYFNYEAQQDKSGLPNDRFSAERPEGSISTLTIQRTEQRDSAMYRCASSLDFRGARETQYFGPGTRLLVL.